This record covers a single T cell receptor (beta chain). The antigen remains unidentified. The sample is drawn from a study of cytomegalovirus exposure and HLA in healthy donors. For the study at large: An early data release held 75 million to 100 million unique TCRs from HLA-typed donors. Of the donors genotyped, approximately 400 in all, over 80% fell in the Caucasian-associated ancestry cluster. Points from the study as a whole: Analysis performed later showed TCR beta chains linked to HLA being more clonally expanded than equally common others. Most of the TCR beta V segments (in an earlier analysis) were productive either about 87% or about 30% of the time.

Primers for the PCR totalled 60 Vbeta and 13 Jbeta. TCRdb keeps only in-frame clones here, not all; method: immunoSEQ multiplex PCR. The sample contains roughly 130,000 clones, more than 80% of which appear only once. Germline CDR1 is SQVTM and CDR2 is ANQGSEA. CDR3 length: 14 amino acids. V shed 1 base and J shed 4 bases, with 13 bases lying between them. V and J are TRBV29-1 and TRBJ1-2; D not resolved. The source is a man younger than 45 in good health and CMV-seronegative. Source material: PBMCs. This CDR3 is CSVEGLLSSYGYTF. CDR3 nucleotides: TGCAGCGTTGAAGGTTTACTATCATCCTATGGCTACACCTTC. The full variable domain, its missing parts supplied by reference TRBV29-1 and TRBJ1-2, is SAVISQKPSRDICQRGTSLTIQCQVDSQVTMMFWYRQQPGQSLTLIATANQGSEATYESGFVIDKFPISRPNLTFSTLTVSNMSPEDSSIYLCSVEGLLSSYGYTFGSGTRLTVV.